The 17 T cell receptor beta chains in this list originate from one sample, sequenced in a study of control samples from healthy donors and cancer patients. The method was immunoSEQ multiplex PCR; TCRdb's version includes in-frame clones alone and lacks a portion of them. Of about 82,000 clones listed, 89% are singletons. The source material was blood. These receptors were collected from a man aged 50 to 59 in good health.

The CDR3 nucleotides are TGCGCCAGCAGCTCCCTGGAAGGGGGGCCTACCTCCTACGAGCAGTACTTC. Encoded protein: CASSSLEGGPTSYEQYF. The chain recombines TRBV5-1 with TRBJ2-7; D tentatively reads TRBD1 or TRBD2 (6 bases each). The CDR3 covers 17 residues. Deletions cut 3 bases from V and 0 bases from J, with 19 bases between. Per germline, CDR1 SGHRS and CDR2 YFSETQ. The whole variable domain, remainder taken from reference TRBV5-1 and TRBJ2-7, is KAGVTQTPRYLIKTRGQQVTLSCSPISGHRSVSWYQQTPGQGLQFLFEYFSETQRNKGNFPGRFSGRQFSNSRSEMNVSTLELGDSALYLCASSSLEGGPTSYEQYFGPGTRLTVT.

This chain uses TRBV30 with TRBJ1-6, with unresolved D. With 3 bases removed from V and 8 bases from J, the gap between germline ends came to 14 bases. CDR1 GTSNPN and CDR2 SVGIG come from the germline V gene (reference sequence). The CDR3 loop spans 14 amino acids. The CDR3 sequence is CAWREGITYSPLHF. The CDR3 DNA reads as TGTGCCTGGAGGGAAGGGATAACCTATTCACCCCTCCACTTT.

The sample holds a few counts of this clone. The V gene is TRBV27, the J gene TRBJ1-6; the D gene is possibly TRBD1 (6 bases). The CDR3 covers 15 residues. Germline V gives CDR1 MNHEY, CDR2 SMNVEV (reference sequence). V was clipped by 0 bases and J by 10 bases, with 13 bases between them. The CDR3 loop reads CASSLSSRGGSPLHF. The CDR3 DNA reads TGTGCCAGCAGTTTATCGTCCAGGGGAGGATCACCCCTCCACTTT.

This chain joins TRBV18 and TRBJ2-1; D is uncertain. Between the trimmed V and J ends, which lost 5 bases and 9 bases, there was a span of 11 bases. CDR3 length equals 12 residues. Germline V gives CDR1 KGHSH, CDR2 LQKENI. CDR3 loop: CASSASLGEQFF. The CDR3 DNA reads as TGTGCCAGCTCAGCGTCATTGGGTGAGCAGTTCTTC.

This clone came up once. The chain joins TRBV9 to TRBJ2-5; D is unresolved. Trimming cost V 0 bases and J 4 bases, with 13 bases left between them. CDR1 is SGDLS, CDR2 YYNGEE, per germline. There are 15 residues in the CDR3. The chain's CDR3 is CASSVGRTGRETQYF. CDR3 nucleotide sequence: TGTGCCAGCAGCGTAGGACGGACCGGGCGAGAGACCCAGTACTTC.

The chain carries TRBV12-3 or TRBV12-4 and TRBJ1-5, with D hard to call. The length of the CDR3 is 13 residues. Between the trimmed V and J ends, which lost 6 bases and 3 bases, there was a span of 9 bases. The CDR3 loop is CASSIRVNQPQHF. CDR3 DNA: TGTGCCAGCAGCATCAGAGTCAATCAGCCCCAGCATTTT.

The CDR3: CASAVDSRNSPLHF. CDR3 in DNA: TGTGCCAGCGCTGTGGACAGCCGAAATTCACCCCTCCACTTT. V gene TRBV2 combines with J gene TRBJ1-6; D perhaps matches TRBD1 (6 bases). Germline V gene sequence: CDR1 SNHLY, CDR2 FYNNEI. CDR3 length: 14 amino acids. V lost 8 bases, J lost 7 bases, and 15 bases lay in between. The variable domain in full, with the rest retrieved from reference TRBV2 and TRBJ1-6, is EPEVTQTPSHQVTQMGQEVILRCVPISNHLYFYWYRQILGQKVEFLVSFYNNEISEKSEIFDDQFSVERPDGSNFTLKIRSTKLEDSAMYFCASAVDSRNSPLHFGNGTRLTVT.

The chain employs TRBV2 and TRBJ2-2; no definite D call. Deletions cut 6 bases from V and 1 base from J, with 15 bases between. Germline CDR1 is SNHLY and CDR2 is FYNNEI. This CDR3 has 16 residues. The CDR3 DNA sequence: TGTGCCAGCAGAGAATTCCGGGCCCTGAACACCGGGGAGCTGTTTTTT. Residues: CASREFRALNTGELFF.

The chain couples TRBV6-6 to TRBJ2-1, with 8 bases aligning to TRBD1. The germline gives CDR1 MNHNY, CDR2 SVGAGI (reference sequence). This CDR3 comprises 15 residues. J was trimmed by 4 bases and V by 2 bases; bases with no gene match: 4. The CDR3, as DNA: TGTGCCAGCAGTTACCTACAGGGGGGATACAATGAGCAGTTCTTC. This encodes CASSYLQGGYNEQFF.

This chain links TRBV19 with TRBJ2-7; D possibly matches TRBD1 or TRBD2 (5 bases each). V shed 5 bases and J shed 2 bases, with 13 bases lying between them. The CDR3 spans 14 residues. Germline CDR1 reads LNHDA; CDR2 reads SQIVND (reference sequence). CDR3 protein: CASSYRDGTYEQYF. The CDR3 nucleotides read TGTGCCAGTAGTTATAGGGACGGGACCTACGAGCAGTACTTC. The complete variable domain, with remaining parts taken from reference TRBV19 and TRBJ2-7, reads DGGITQSPKYLFRKEGQNVTLSCEQNLNHDAMYWYRQDPGQGLRLIYYSQIVNDFQKGDIAEGYSVSREKKESFPLTVTSAQKNPTAFYLCASSYRDGTYEQYFGPGTRLTVT.

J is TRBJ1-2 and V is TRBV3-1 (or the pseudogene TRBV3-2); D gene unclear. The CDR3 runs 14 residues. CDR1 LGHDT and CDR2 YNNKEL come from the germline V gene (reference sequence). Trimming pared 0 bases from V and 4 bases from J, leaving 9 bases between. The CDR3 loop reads CASSQEEGSYGYTF. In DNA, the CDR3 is TGTGCCAGCAGCCAAGAAGAGGGAAGCTATGGCTACACCTTC.

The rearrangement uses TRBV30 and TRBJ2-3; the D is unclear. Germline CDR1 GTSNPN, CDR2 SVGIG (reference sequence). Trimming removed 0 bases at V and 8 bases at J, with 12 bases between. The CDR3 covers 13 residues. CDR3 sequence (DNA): TGTGCCTGGAGTGTACCTTTATTTGGTACGCAGTATTTT. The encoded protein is CAWSVPLFGTQYF.

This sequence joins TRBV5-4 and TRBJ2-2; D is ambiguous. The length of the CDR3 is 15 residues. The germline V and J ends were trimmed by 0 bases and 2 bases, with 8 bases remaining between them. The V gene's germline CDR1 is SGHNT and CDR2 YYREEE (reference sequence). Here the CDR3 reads CASSLDPRNTGELFF. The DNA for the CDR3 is TGTGCCAGCAGCTTGGACCCCCGTAACACCGGGGAGCTGTTTTTT.

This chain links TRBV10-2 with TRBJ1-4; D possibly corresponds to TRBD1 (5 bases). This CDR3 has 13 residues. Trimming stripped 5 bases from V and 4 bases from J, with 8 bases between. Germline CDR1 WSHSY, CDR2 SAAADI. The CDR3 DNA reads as TGCGCCAGCAGTCCAGGGTTTAATGAAAAACTGTTTTTT. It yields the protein CASSPGFNEKLFF.

The CDR3 spells CASSVAGLGTNEKLFF. The CDR3 bases are TGTGCCAGCAGCGTAGCCGGATTAGGAACTAATGAAAAACTGTTTTTT. This chain connects TRBV9 to TRBJ1-4; D ambiguous. This CDR3 region has 16 residues. Germline-derived CDR1 and CDR2 are SGDLS and YYNGEE. The germline V and J ends were trimmed by 0 bases and 1 base, with 10 bases remaining between them.

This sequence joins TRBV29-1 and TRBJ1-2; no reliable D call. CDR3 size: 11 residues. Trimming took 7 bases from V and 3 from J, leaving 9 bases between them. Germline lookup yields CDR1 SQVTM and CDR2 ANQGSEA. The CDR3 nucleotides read TGCAGCGCTGGCCCTGACTATGGCTACACCTTC. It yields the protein CSAGPDYGYTF.

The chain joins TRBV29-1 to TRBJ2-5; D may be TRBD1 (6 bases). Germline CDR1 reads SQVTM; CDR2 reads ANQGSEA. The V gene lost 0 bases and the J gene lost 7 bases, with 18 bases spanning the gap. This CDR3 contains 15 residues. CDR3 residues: CSVEDGQFKWGTQYF. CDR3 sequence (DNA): TGCAGCGTTGAAGATGGACAGTTCAAATGGGGGACCCAGTACTTC.